The following is a TCR beta chain sequence with its context. Its antigen remains unidentified. No quality values exist for individual bases; no much larger clone is one base distant. These data are taken from a study of blood T cell repertoires in COVID-19 (dated by TCRdb to 2020 to 2022). About the full investigation: Samples from collaborators originated in the United States, Italy and Spain and spanned both the acute and convalescent phases of COVID-19. The prospective study material was composed of cDNA or gDNA derived from T cells, B-cell-depleted T cells, or PBMCs. Deeply sampled blood TCRbeta repertoires from subjects exposed to, actively infected with, or recovered from COVID-19 were included in the dataset. The repertoires were released in a freely available public database meant as a resource for research on the immune response to SARS-CoV-2. Samples were obtained from the ongoing ImmuneRACE study (first 160 participants) and from approximately 1,200 subjects provided by 6 global collaborators. The sample metadata nearly always contained a de-identified subject ID, COVID-19 status, age in years and sex. HLA class I and class II types, where available, came from metadata supplied by the sample provider rather than from assay-based typing.

The germline V gene (reference sequence) gives CDR1 as SGHNT and CDR2 as YYREEE. From the cysteine up to the phenylalanine, the CDR3 has a length of 13 residues. The DNA shown is the 39-base CDR3, in frame from base 1. The trim is 4 bases for V and 5 bases for J, with a gap of 10 bases between the germline ends. Study-wide conclusions, independent of this receptor: The amount of clinical and demographic metadata varied by source and participant and was provided uncurated.

Whole blood was collected in K2EDTA tubes by collaborating institutions according to the institutions' own protocols. Collaborator samples were shipped for TCRbeta analysis as frozen whole blood, isolated PBMCs, or DNA extracted from either sample type. TCRbeta CDR3 regions were amplified from genomic DNA using the immunoSEQ Assay, a bias-controlled multiplex PCR. The authors' pipeline ran thus. The number of nucleated cells in each sample was estimated by amplification of reference gene primers within the assay. To quantify the absolute abundance of each unique TCRbeta CDR3 rearrangement, sequence reads were collapsed and filtered. For each sample, productive Simpson clonality was calculated as the square root of Simpson's diversity index over productive rearrangements. This immuneACCESS table, as held by TCRdb, lists in-frame sequences with V and J called but not all clones. Of the missing ones, under half trace to an unresolved V gene in checked studies; the others have no known cause. That table furnishes V, J and clone size, whereas the DNA furnished D and trimming. The sample data list some 280,000 clones, and around 89% of these were observed just once. The leading ten clones occupy around an eighth of the sample.

The rearranged segments are TRBV5-4 and TRBJ2-1; possibly the D gene is TRBD2, per 5 matching bases. The sequenced sample was peripheral blood. The TCR was taken from an older woman with acute or convalescent COVID-19. Here is the DNA: TGTGCCAGCAGCCGGCGGGTCGACAATGAGCAGTTCTTC. Translated, this gives CASSRRVDNEQFF.